This T cell receptor (beta chain) was identified during a study of blood T cells in healthy people across ages. Study context: Template switching picked up about one barcoded beta molecule for each two T cells. Study-wide results and limits: PBMCs were not sorted, which prevented a conclusive comparison of naive versus antigen-experienced cells.

Primed by a sample-barcoded 5' primer and a J-beta primer mix, a second PCR proceeded for about 7 to 11 cycles. One entry per CDR3 protein, called by TCRdb with MiXCR from the 5' RACE reads. The data hold 1.5 million to 2 million distinct CDR3 sequences, with around 35% observed a single time. Turning to this clonotype: The antigen is unknown.

Unmatched junction bases numbered 3, after V lost 9 bases and J lost 6 bases. The CDR3 is made up of 12 amino acids. In germline, CDR1 is MDHEN, CDR2 SYDVKM. Sequenced input: blood. The receptor was derived from a woman younger than 45 in good health. The rearrangement links TRBV28 to TRBJ2-1; TRBD2 agrees at 9 bases. The CDR3 region is CASIAGVNEQFF. CDR3 DNA: TGTGCCAGTATAGCGGGAGTCAATGAGCAGTTCTTC. The complete variable domain, with remaining parts taken from reference TRBV28 and TRBJ2-1, reads DVKVTQSSRYLVKRTGEKVFLECVQDMDHENMFWYRQDPGLGLRLIYFSYDVKMKEKGDIPEGYSVSREKKERFSLILESASTNQTSMYLCASIAGVNEQFFGPGTRLTVL.